These 9 T cell receptor beta chains came from one sample sequenced in a study of shared clonotypes between healthy human individuals. The assay was immunoSEQ multiplex PCR, and TCRdb's table has in-frame clones only and misses some. The repertoire holds over 850,000 clones, about 84% seen once, with around 0.6% in the top ten. Sequenced input: memory CD4+ T cells from PBMCs. Subset reported: CD45RA-negative fraction. All receptors derive from a man aged 18 to 35 in good health. Some clones in this sample may be carry-over from other donors' samples.

This clone was observed a handful of times. V and J are TRBV15 and TRBJ1-2; tentatively, D is TRBD1 (5 bases). The V gene lost 9 bases and the J gene lost 0 bases, with 11 bases spanning the gap. The CDR3 is made up of 13 amino acids. Germline CDR1 LNHNV, CDR2 YYDKDF (reference sequence). The CDR3 spells CATGDLTNYGYTF. DNA for the CDR3: TGTGCCACGGGGGACCTAACTAACTATGGCTACACCTTC.

V gene TRBV7-3 combines with J gene TRBJ2-3; tentatively, D is TRBD1 (6 bases). Germline CDR1 reads SGHTA; CDR2 reads FQGTGA. With 4 bases removed from V and 8 bases from J, the gap between germline ends came to 25 bases. The CDR3 is made up of 17 amino acids. The CDR3 spells CASSSGPGESIGGTQYF. As DNA, the CDR3 is TGTGCCAGCAGCTCCGGGCCCGGGGAGTCGATAGGGGGTACGCAGTATTTT.

This sequence joins TRBV5-6 and TRBJ1-1, with D perhaps TRBD1 (5 bases). CDR1 and CDR2 (germline): SGHDT, YYEEEE. The CDR3 contains 15 residues. V was shortened by 2 bases and J by 1 base, with 12 bases between the two germline ends. The CDR3 here is CASSLEGAGNTEAFF. The DNA for the CDR3 is TGTGCCAGCAGCTTAGAAGGGGCCGGGAACACTGAAGCTTTCTTT. The full variable domain, with the rest looked up from reference TRBV5-6 and TRBJ1-1, is DAGVTQSPTHLIKTRGQQVTLRCSPKSGHDTVSWYQQALGQGPQFIFQYYEEEERQRGNFPDRFSGHQFPNYSSELNVNALLLGDSALYLCASSLEGAGNTEAFFGQGTRLTVV.

This clone was detected once. J is TRBJ2-7 and V is TRBV5-8; D possibly corresponds to TRBD2 (6 bases). Trimming took off 4 bases at V and 0 bases at J, with 11 bases between the two ends. The CDR3 has 14 amino acids. CDR1 and CDR2 (germline): SGHTS, YDEGEE. The CDR3 spells CASSGLWVSYEQYF. In DNA form, the CDR3 reads TGTGCCAGCAGCGGACTATGGGTCTCCTACGAGCAGTACTTC.

The gene calls are TRBV7-2 and TRBJ2-2, with D perhaps given as TRBD1 or TRBD2 (7 bases each). V was cut by 7 bases and J by 0 bases, with 12 bases left in between. The CDR3 is 15 residues long. Germline loops: CDR1 SGHTA, CDR2 FQGNSA. The CDR3 bases are TGTGCCAGCACCAGGGGGGGTACGAACACCGGGGAGCTGTTTTTT. This translates into CASTRGGTNTGELFF.

The chain uses TRBV28 and TRBJ2-1; D unresolved. There are 13 residues in the CDR3. From germline, CDR1 is MDHEN and CDR2 SYDVKM. V was trimmed by 5 bases and J by 4 bases, leaving 9 bases between them. The CDR3 region is CASSVDFYNEQFF. Here the CDR3 DNA reads TGTGCCAGCAGTGTTGACTTTTACAATGAGCAGTTCTTC. The variable domain in full, completed from reference TRBV28 and TRBJ2-1, reads DVKVTQSSRYLVKRTGEKVFLECVQDMDHENMFWYRQDPGLGLRLIYFSYDVKMKEKGDIPEGYSVSREKKERFSLILESASTNQTSMYLCASSVDFYNEQFFGPGTRLTVL.

The V and J genes are TRBV4-1 and TRBJ2-1; 9 bases line up with TRBD2. The CDR3 consists of 17 residues. Germline values: CDR1 MGHRA, CDR2 YSYEKL. V dropped 0 bases and J dropped 6; count of bases not matched to a gene: 9. Here the CDR3 DNA reads TGCGCCAGCAGCCAAGAGGTTAATCTAGCGGGAACCAATGAGCAGTTCTTC. This sequence encodes CASSQEVNLAGTNEQFF.

The J gene is TRBJ2-1, the V gene TRBV5-1; a possible D gene is TRBD2 (5 bases). Per the germline V gene, CDR1 is SGHRS and CDR2 is YFSETQ. Trimming took 0 bases from V and 9 from J, leaving 10 bases between them. This CDR3 has 13 amino acids. The CDR3 DNA sequence: TGCGCCAGCAGCTTGGAACCTAGCAGTGAGCAGTTCTTC. It specifies CASSLEPSSEQFF.

The chain has TRBV5-4 and TRBJ1-2; TRBD1 agrees at 9 bases. Trimming cost V 4 bases and J 7 bases; bases outside gene matches: 5. The CDR3 is 13 amino acids. The germline V gene encodes CDR1 SGHNT and CDR2 YYREEE (reference sequence). The CDR3 protein is CASSRDRGTGYTF. The DNA of the CDR3 is TGTGCCAGCAGCCGAGACAGGGGGACTGGCTACACCTTC.